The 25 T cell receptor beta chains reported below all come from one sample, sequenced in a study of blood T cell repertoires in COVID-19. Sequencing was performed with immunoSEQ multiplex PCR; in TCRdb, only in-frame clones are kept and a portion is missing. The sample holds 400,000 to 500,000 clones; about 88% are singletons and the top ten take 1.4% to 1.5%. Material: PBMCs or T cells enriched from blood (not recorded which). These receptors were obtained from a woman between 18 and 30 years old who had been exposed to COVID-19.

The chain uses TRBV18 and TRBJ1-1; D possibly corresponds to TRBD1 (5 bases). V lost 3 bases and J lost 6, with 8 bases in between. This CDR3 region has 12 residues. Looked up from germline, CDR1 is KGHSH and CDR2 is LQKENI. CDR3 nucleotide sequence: TGTGCCAGCTCACCGACAGTCTCTGAAGCTTTCTTT. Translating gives CASSPTVSEAFF.

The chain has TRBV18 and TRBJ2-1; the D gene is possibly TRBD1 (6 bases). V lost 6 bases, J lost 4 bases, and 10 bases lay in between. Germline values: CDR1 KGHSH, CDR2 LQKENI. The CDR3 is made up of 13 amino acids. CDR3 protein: CASSPGQYNEQFF. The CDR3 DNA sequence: TGTGCCAGCTCTCCCGGACAGTACAATGAGCAGTTCTTC.

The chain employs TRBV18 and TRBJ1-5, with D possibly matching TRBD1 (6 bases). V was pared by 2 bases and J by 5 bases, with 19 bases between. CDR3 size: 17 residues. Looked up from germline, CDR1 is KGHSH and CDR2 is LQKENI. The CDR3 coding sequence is TGTGCCAGCTCACCATTTATCTCCCCAGAGGGGGATCAGCCCCAGCATTTT. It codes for CASSPFISPEGDQPQHF. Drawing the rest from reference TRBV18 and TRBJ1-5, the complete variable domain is NAGVMQNPRHLVRRRGQEARLRCSPMKGHSHVYWYRQLPEEGLKFMVYLQKENIIDESGMPKERFSAEFPKEGPSILRIQQVVRGDSAAYFCASSPFISPEGDQPQHFGDGTRLSIL.

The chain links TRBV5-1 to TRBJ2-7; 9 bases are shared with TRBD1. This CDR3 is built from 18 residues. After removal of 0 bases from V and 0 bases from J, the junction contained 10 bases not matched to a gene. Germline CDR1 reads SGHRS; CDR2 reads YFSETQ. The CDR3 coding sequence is TGCGCCAGCAGCTTGGGGGACAGGGTATCTTACCTCTCCTACGAGCAGTACTTC. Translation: CASSLGDRVSYLSYEQYF. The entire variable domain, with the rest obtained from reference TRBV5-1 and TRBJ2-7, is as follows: KAGVTQTPRYLIKTRGQQVTLSCSPISGHRSVSWYQQTPGQGLQFLFEYFSETQRNKGNFPGRFSGRQFSNSRSEMNVSTLELGDSALYLCASSLGDRVSYLSYEQYFGPGTRLTVT.

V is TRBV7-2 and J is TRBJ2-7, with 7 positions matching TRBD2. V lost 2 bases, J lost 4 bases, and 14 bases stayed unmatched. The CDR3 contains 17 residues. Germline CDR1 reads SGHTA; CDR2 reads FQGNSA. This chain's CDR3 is CASSLTSLRGSPYEQYF. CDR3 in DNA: TGTGCCAGCAGCTTAACCTCCCTGCGGGGGTCACCATACGAGCAGTACTTC. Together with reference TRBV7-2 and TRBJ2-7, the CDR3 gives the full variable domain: GAGVSQSPSNKVTEKGKDVELRCDPISGHTALYWYRQSLGQGLEFLIYFQGNSAPDKSGLPSDRFSAERTGGSVSTLTIQRTQQEDSAVYLCASSLTSLRGSPYEQYFGPGTRLTVT.

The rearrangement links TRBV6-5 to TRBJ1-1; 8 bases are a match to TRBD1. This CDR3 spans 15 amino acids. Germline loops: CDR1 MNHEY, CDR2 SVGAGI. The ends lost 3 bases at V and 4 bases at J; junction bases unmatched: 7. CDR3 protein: CASSYNRGMRTEAFF. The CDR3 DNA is TGTGCCAGCAGTTATAACAGGGGGATGCGCACTGAAGCTTTCTTT.

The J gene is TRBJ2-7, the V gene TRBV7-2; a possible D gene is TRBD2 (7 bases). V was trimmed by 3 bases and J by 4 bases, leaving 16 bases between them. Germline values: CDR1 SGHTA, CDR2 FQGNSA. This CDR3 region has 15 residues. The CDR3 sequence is CASSLRGGAAYEQYF. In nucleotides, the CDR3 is TGTGCCAGCAGCTTGAGGGGGGGGGCGGCGTACGAGCAGTACTTC.

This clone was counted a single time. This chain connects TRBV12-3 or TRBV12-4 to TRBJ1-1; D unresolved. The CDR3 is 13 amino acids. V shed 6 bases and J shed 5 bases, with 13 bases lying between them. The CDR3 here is CASSLAGWTEAFF. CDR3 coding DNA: TGTGCCAGCAGCTTGGCGGGGTGGACTGAAGCTTTCTTT.

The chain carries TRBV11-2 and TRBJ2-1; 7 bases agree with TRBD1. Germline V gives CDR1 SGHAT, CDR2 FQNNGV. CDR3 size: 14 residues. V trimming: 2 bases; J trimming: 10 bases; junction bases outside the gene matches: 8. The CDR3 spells CASSLRAQGMEQFF. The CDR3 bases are TGTGCCAGCAGCTTACGGGCACAGGGGATGGAGCAGTTCTTC.

CDR3 protein: CATLSNTEAFF. As DNA, the CDR3 is TGTGCCACTTTGTCGAACACTGAAGCTTTCTTT. The V call is TRBV6-5, the J call TRBJ1-1; D remains unclear. The CDR3 has 11 residues. V dropped 10 bases and J dropped 1 base, with 7 bases sitting between them. The germline V gene has CDR1 MNHEY and CDR2 SVGAGI.

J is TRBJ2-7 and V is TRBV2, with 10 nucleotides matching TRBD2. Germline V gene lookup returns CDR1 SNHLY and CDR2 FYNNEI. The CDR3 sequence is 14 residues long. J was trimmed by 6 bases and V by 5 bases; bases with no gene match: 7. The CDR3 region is CASSTSGREAEQYF. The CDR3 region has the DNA TGTGCCAGCAGTACGAGCGGGAGGGAGGCCGAGCAGTACTTC.

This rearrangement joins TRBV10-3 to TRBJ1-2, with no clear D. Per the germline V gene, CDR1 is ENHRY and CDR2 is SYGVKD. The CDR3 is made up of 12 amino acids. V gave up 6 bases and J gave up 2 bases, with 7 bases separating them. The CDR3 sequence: CAIRTVNYGYTF. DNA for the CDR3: TGTGCCATCAGAACAGTAAACTATGGCTACACCTTC.

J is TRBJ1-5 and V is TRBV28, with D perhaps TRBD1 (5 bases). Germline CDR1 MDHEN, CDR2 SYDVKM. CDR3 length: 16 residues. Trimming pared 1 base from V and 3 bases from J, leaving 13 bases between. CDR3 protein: CASSLSGLLYNQPQHF. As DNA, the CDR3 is TGTGCCAGCAGTTTATCAGGGCTCCTCTACAATCAGCCCCAGCATTTT.

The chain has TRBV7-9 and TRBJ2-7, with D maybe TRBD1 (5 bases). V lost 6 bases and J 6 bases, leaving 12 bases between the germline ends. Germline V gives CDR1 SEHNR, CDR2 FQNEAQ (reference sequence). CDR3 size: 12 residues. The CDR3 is CASSSQGAEQYF. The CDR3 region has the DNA TGTGCCAGCAGTTCTCAGGGTGCCGAGCAGTACTTC.

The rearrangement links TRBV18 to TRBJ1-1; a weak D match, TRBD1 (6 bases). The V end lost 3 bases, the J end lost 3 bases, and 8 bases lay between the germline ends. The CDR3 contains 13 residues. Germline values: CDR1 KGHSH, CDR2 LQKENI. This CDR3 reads CASSPDSDTEAFF. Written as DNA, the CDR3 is TGTGCCAGCTCACCGGACAGTGACACTGAAGCTTTCTTT.

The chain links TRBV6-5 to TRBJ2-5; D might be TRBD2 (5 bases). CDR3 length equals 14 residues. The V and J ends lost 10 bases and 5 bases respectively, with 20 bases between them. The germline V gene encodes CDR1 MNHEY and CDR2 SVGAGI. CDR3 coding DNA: TGTGCCACACAAGGTAACACCGGCGGGGAGACCCAGTACTTC. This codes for CATQGNTGGETQYF.

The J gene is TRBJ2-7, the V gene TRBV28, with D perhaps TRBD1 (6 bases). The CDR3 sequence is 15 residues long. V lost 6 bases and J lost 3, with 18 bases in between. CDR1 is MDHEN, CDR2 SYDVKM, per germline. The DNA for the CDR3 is TGTGCCAGCAGCTCGAGTGACAGGAGCTACTACGAGCAGTACTTC. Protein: CASSSSDRSYYEQYF.

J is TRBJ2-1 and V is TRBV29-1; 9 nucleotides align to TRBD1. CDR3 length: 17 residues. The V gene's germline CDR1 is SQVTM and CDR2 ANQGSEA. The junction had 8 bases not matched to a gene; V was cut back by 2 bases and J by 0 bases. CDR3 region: CSVEPGTGRGSYNEQFF. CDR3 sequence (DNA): TGCAGCGTTGAACCTGGGACAGGGAGAGGCTCCTACAATGAGCAGTTCTTC.

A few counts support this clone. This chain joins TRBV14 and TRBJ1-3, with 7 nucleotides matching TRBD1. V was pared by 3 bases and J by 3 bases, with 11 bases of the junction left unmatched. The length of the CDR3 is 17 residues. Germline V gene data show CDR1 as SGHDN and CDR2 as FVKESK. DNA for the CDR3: TGTGCCAGCAGCCATCTGACAGGGCTATGGGGTGGAAACACCATATATTTT. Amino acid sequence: CASSHLTGLWGGNTIYF. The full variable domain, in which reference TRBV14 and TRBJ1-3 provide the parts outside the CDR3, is EAGVTQFPSHSVIEKGQTVTLRCDPISGHDNLYWYRRVMGKEIKFLLHFVKESKQDESGMPNNRFLAERTGGTYSTLKVQPAELEDSGVYFCASSHLTGLWGGNTIYFGEGSWLTVV.

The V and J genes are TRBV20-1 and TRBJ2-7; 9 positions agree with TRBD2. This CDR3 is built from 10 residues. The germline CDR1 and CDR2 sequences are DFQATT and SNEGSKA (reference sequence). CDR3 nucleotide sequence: TGCGCGGGGGGGCCGGATGAGCAGTACTTC. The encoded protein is CAGGPDEQYF.

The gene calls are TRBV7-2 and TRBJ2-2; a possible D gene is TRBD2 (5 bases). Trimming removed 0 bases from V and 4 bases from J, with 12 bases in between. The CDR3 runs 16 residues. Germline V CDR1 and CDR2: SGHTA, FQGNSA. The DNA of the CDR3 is TGTGCCAGCAGCTTAGCCCCCCCGGGATCCACCGGGGAGCTGTTTTTT. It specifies CASSLAPPGSTGELFF.

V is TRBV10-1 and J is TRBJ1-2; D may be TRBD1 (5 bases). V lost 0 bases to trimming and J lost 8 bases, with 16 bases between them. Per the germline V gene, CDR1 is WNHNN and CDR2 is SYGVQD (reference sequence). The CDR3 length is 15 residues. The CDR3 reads CASSESRDLSWGYTF. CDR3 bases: TGCGCCAGCAGTGAGTCGAGGGACTTGTCGTGGGGCTACACCTTC.

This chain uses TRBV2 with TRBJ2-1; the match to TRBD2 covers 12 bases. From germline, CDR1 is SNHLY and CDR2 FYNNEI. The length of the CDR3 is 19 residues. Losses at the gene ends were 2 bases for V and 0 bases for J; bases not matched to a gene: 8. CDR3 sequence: CASSETSGGSLSSYNEQFF. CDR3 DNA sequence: TGTGCCAGCAGTGAAACTAGCGGGGGGTCACTGAGCTCCTACAATGAGCAGTTCTTC.

The CDR3 DNA follows: TGTGCCAGCAGTACCCAACTAGGGGAGCAGTTCTTC. Encoded protein: CASSTQLGEQFF. This chain links TRBV6-5 with TRBJ2-1, with TRBD2 as a possible D gene (5 bases). Trimming cost V 5 bases and J 10 bases, with 12 bases left between them. Germline CDR1 reads MNHEY; CDR2 reads SVGAGI. The CDR3 extends over 12 amino acids.

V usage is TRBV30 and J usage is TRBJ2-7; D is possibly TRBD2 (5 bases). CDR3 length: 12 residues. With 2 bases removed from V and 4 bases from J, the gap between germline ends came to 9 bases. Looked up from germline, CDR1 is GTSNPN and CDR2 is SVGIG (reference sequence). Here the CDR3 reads CAWSLPGYEQYF. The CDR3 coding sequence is TGTGCCTGGAGTCTTCCGGGGTACGAGCAGTACTTC.